Presented here are 13 T cell receptor beta chains from one specimen sequenced in a study of blood T cell repertoires in COVID-19. TCRdb's table, derived via immunoSEQ multiplex PCR, lists solely in-frame clones and lacks some. The sample holds approximately 100,000 clones, approximately 69% seen once. The sequencing sample was made of peripheral blood. The origin of the receptors is a man older than 75 with acute or convalescent COVID-19.

This chain links TRBV7-3 with TRBJ2-1, with 8 nucleotides matching TRBD1. Losses at the gene ends were 5 bases for V and 5 bases for J; bases not matched to a gene: 5. The CDR3 consists of 14 residues. Germline CDR1 reads SGHTA; CDR2 reads FQGTGA. CDR3 protein: CASSPWTGNNEQFF. The CDR3, as DNA: TGTGCCAGCAGCCCATGGACAGGGAACAATGAGCAGTTCTTC.

The gene calls are TRBV28 and TRBJ2-3; D perhaps matches TRBD1 (6 bases). Germline V gene sequence: CDR1 MDHEN, CDR2 SYDVKM. The V end lost 4 bases, the J end lost 4 bases, and 18 bases lay between the germline ends. The CDR3 length is 16 residues. The chain's CDR3 is CASSSNRASRADTQYF. The DNA for the CDR3 is TGTGCCAGCAGTTCTAACAGGGCATCCCGCGCAGATACGCAGTATTTT.

V gene TRBV19 combines with J gene TRBJ1-5; D gene uncertain. CDR3 length equals 15 residues. Germline CDR1 and CDR2: LNHDA and SQIVND (reference sequence). V dropped 4 bases and J dropped 0 bases, with 10 bases sitting between them. The DNA of the CDR3 is TGTGCCAGTAGTACCCGTCGCAGTAGCAATCAGCCCCAGCATTTT. The encoded protein is CASSTRRSSNQPQHF.

The chain uses TRBV7-2 and TRBJ1-2, with 7 bases identical to TRBD1. Germline V CDR1 and CDR2: SGHTA, FQGNSA. Losses at the gene ends were 1 base for V and 4 bases for J; bases not matched to a gene: 3. The CDR3 is 14 residues long. The CDR3 bases are TGTGCCAGCAGCTTAGGAGGGACAGTCTATGGCTACACCTTC. Protein: CASSLGGTVYGYTF. Combining the CDR3 with reference TRBV7-2 and TRBJ1-2 gives the whole variable domain GAGVSQSPSNKVTEKGKDVELRCDPISGHTALYWYRQSLGQGLEFLIYFQGNSAPDKSGLPSDRFSAERTGGSVSTLTIQRTQQEDSAVYLCASSLGGTVYGYTFGSGTRLTVV.

The rearrangement joins TRBV9 to TRBJ2-3; unclear D gene. Germline V lookup: CDR1 SGDLS, CDR2 YYNGEE. V was pared by 0 bases and J by 4 bases, with 12 bases between. The CDR3 contains 15 residues. CDR3 protein: CASSVGSSSSDTQYF. The CDR3 bases are TGTGCCAGCAGCGTAGGATCCAGTTCATCAGATACGCAGTATTTT.

The chain carries TRBV28 and TRBJ2-6; D gene uncertain. The CDR3 totals 14 residues. CDR1 and CDR2 from the germline V gene are MDHEN and SYDVKM. With 4 bases removed from V and 1 base from J, the gap between germline ends came to 5 bases. The CDR3 DNA sequence: TGTGCCAGCAGTTCCCAGTCTGGGGCCAACGTCCTGACTTTC. The encoded protein is CASSSQSGANVLTF. The entire variable domain, with the rest obtained from reference TRBV28 and TRBJ2-6, is as follows: DVKVTQSSRYLVKRTGEKVFLECVQDMDHENMFWYRQDPGLGLRLIYFSYDVKMKEKGDIPEGYSVSREKKERFSLILESASTNQTSMYLCASSSQSGANVLTFGAGSRLTVL.

The gene calls are TRBV28 and TRBJ1-1, with TRBD1 as a possible D gene (6 bases). In germline, CDR1 is MDHEN, CDR2 SYDVKM. Trimming took 3 bases from V and 11 from J, leaving 19 bases between them. The CDR3 is made up of 14 amino acids. CDR3 loop: CASSFAQVGTSAFF. Here the CDR3 DNA reads TGTGCCAGCAGTTTCGCGCAGGTGGGGACAAGCGCTTTCTTT.

This chain connects TRBV10-1 to TRBJ2-3; 8 bases align to TRBD2. The J segment lost 2 bases and the V segment lost 3 bases, leaving 4 bases of the junction unmatched. CDR1 and CDR2 from the germline V gene are WNHNN and SYGVQD (reference sequence). This CDR3 is built from 15 residues. CDR3 in DNA: TGCGCCAGCAGTGATAGGACTAGCACCACAGATACGCAGTATTTT. Translation: CASSDRTSTTDTQYF.

In this sample, this clone turned up many times. This chain connects TRBV28 to TRBJ1-4, with D perhaps TRBD1 (6 bases). The V end was cut by 3 bases, the J end by 3 bases, with 8 bases between. There are 14 residues in the CDR3. CDR1 and CDR2 from the germline V gene are MDHEN and SYDVKM. The CDR3: CASSFSGANEKLFF. The CDR3 coding sequence is TGTGCCAGCAGTTTTTCAGGGGCTAATGAAAAACTGTTTTTT.

The chain recombines TRBV2 with TRBJ2-5, with D possibly matching TRBD2 (5 bases). This CDR3 contains 12 residues. The germline V gene encodes CDR1 SNHLY and CDR2 FYNNEI. Here the CDR3 DNA reads TGTGCTGGGAGTGGGAATCAAGAGACCCAGTACTTC. This translates into CAGSGNQETQYF.

CDR3 protein: CASSPGDTQYF. The CDR3, as DNA: TGTGCCAGCAGCCCCGGGGATACGCAGTATTTT. The chain combines TRBV28 with TRBJ2-3, with no clear D. In germline, CDR1 is MDHEN, CDR2 SYDVKM. Trimming removed 6 bases at V and 6 bases at J, with 7 bases between. The CDR3 covers 11 residues.

The J gene is TRBJ1-5, the V gene TRBV6-6; D gene unclear. The CDR3 is 16 amino acids. Germline CDR1 MNHNY, CDR2 SVGAGI (reference sequence). V was clipped by 6 bases and J by 5 bases, with 20 bases between them. Here the CDR3 DNA reads TGTGCCAGCAGCCTCTCTTGGGTGGGAGACGATCAGCCCCAGCATTTT. Protein product: CASSLSWVGDDQPQHF.

The rearrangement uses TRBV24-1 and TRBJ2-3; D might be TRBD1 (6 bases). Germline V gene lookup returns CDR1 KGHDR and CDR2 SFDVKD. The CDR3 totals 14 residues. V was trimmed by 3 bases and J by 5 bases, leaving 11 bases between them. CDR3 loop: CATSDLGRGDTQYF. CDR3 sequence (DNA): TGTGCCACCAGTGATCTAGGCAGGGGAGATACGCAGTATTTT.